One and the same sample provided the 23 T cell receptor beta chains below, sequenced in a study of T cell responses to AZD1222 COVID-19 vaccine. Here immunoSEQ multiplex PCR was the method, and the copy in TCRdb shows in-frame clones only, minus some. This table holds roughly 140,000 clones, 92% found once. The specimen was peripheral blood, collected 28 days after the second AZD1222 dose. The receptors come from an adult who received the AZD1222 COVID-19 vaccine.

V and J are TRBV2 and TRBJ1-5; tentatively, D is TRBD1 (5 bases). Germline V gives CDR1 SNHLY, CDR2 FYNNEI. The CDR3 spans 13 residues. CDR3 sequence: CASTGHHNQPQHF. DNA of the CDR3: TGTGCTAGTACAGGACACCACAATCAGCCCCAGCATTTT.

The chain links TRBV6-1 to TRBJ2-5; the match to TRBD1 covers 10 bases. Per the germline V gene, CDR1 is MNHNS and CDR2 is SASEGT. The CDR3 covers 15 residues. With V trimmed by 3 bases and J by 6 bases, 7 bases remained unmatched. DNA of the CDR3: TGTGCCAGCAGTGACCCGGGACAGGGGAGGAAGACCCAGTACTTC. Translation: CASSDPGQGRKTQYF.

The genes are TRBV7-6 and TRBJ2-7, with a tentative D call TRBD1 (6 bases). The germline V and J ends were trimmed by 3 bases and 5 bases, with 11 bases remaining between them. Germline CDR1 reads SGHVS; CDR2 reads FNYEAQ. The CDR3 is 13 residues long. The CDR3 DNA sequence: TGTGCCAGCAGCTTTACACAGGGCGACGAGCAGTACTTC. Its protein product is CASSFTQGDEQYF.

The CDR3 spells CASSLEVGATSGNTIYF. CDR3 sequence (DNA): TGCGCCAGCAGCTTGGAGGTGGGGGCGACCTCTGGAAACACCATATATTTT. The rearrangement uses TRBV5-1 and TRBJ1-3; possible D gene TRBD1, 6 bases. From germline, CDR1 is SGHRS and CDR2 YFSETQ. V lost 0 bases, J lost 0 bases, and 13 bases lay in between. The CDR3 extends over 17 amino acids.

This chain links TRBV19 with TRBJ1-4, with 8 bases identical to TRBD1. The trim removed 1 base at V and 7 bases at J, leaving 14 bases unmatched. This CDR3 spans 18 amino acids. Germline CDR1 is LNHDA and CDR2 is SQIVND (reference sequence). In DNA form, the CDR3 reads TGTGCCAGTAGTATAGTTTCAATCGGGCAGGGGGCGTCTGAAAAACTGTTTTTT. This codes for CASSIVSIGQGASEKLFF.

The V gene is TRBV3-1 (or the pseudogene TRBV3-2), the J gene TRBJ2-7; D possibly corresponds to TRBD2 (5 bases). Germline V gives CDR1 LGHDT, CDR2 YNNKEL (reference sequence). The CDR3 is 14 amino acids. V lost 0 bases to trimming and J lost 6 bases, with 12 bases between them. CDR3 region: CASSQEGYGSEQYF. The CDR3 region has the DNA TGTGCCAGCAGCCAAGAAGGTTATGGGAGCGAGCAGTACTTC.

Turning to this clone: The junction departs from the called germline gene at one end, perhaps through a read error. J is TRBJ2-7 and V is TRBV4-1, with a possible D match to TRBD2 (7 bases). The CDR3 is 17 residues long. The germline V gene encodes CDR1 MGHRA and CDR2 YSYEKL. The CDR3 loop is CANSQDPIDGGRYEQYF. DNA for the CDR3: TGCGCCAACAGCCAAGACCCGATCGACGGGGGGCGATACGAGCAGTACTTC.

This sequence joins TRBV19 and TRBJ1-5, with D possibly matching TRBD1 (5 bases). In germline, CDR1 is LNHDA, CDR2 SQIVND (reference sequence). Trimming shortened V by 4 bases and J by 11 bases, and 18 bases separated the two germline ends. The CDR3 has 14 residues. In nucleotides, the CDR3 is TGTGCCAGTAGTAGAACAGGTGGGGTTTTGTCCCAGCATTTT. It codes for CASSRTGGVLSQHF.

The chain carries TRBV29-1 and TRBJ1-4; possible D gene TRBD1, 6 bases. Trimming pared 4 bases from V and 8 bases from J, leaving 14 bases between. CDR3 length equals 13 residues. Per the germline V gene, CDR1 is SQVTM and CDR2 is ANQGSEA. CDR3 protein: CSVGTGMREKLFF. DNA for the CDR3: TGCAGCGTTGGCACAGGGATGAGGGAAAAACTGTTTTTT.

V is TRBV2 and J is TRBJ1-5, with 7 bases fitting TRBD1. V was clipped by 5 bases and J by 5 bases; unmatched bases: 6. The CDR3 covers 14 residues. Germline CDR1 reads SNHLY; CDR2 reads FYNNEI. The CDR3 nucleotides read TGTGCCAGCAGTCCCGGACAGGCCGATCAGCCCCAGCATTTT. Translating gives CASSPGQADQPQHF.

J is TRBJ1-1 and V is TRBV19; a possible D gene is TRBD1 (5 bases). The CDR3 sequence is 13 residues long. The V end was cut by 3 bases, the J end by 1 base, with 6 bases between. Germline V CDR1 and CDR2: LNHDA, SQIVND (reference sequence). CDR3 sequence (DNA): TGTGCCAGTAGTATCGACAGGAACACTGAAGCTTTCTTT. This gives the protein CASSIDRNTEAFF.

The chain couples TRBV6-5 to TRBJ2-1, with unresolved D. V lost 4 bases to trimming and J lost 8 bases, with 6 bases between them. CDR1 is MNHEY, CDR2 SVGAGI, per germline. The CDR3 runs to 11 residues. CDR3 nucleotides: TGTGCCAGCAGTTTACTGTATGAGCAGTTCTTC. Protein sequence: CASSLLYEQFF.

CDR3 bases: TGTGCCAGCAGTGGGGTAAATGCGGTAACTGAAGCTTTCTTT. This encodes CASSGVNAVTEAFF. This sequence joins TRBV25-1 and TRBJ1-1; no firm D call. In germline, CDR1 is MGHDK, CDR2 SYGVNS. V lost 4 bases, J lost 5 bases, and 14 bases lay in between. The CDR3 loop spans 14 amino acids.

About this clone: This specimen includes other DNA sequences encoding the same CDR3. The V gene is TRBV28, the J gene TRBJ1-2, with D tentatively TRBD1 (5 bases). Germline V CDR1 and CDR2: MDHEN, SYDVKM. CDR3 size: 11 residues. Trimming shortened V by 6 bases and J by 8 bases, and 10 bases separated the two germline ends. In DNA form, the CDR3 reads TGTGCCAGCAGCCCGGGGGGAGGCTACACCTTC. It is translated as CASSPGGGYTF.

The genes are TRBV7-2 and TRBJ2-3; D possibly matches TRBD1 or TRBD2 (6 bases each). The germline CDR1 and CDR2 sequences are SGHTA and FQGNSA. This CDR3 is 15 amino acids long. Trimming cost V 5 bases and J 3 bases, with 15 bases left between them. The CDR3 bases are TGTGCCAGCAGCCCGGAGGGGGGATTTACAGATACGCAGTATTTT. Its protein is CASSPEGGFTDTQYF.

The chain recombines TRBV5-5 with TRBJ1-2; 8 bases match TRBD1. CDR1 SGHKS and CDR2 YYEKEE come from the germline V gene (reference sequence). Trimming removed 3 bases from V and 5 bases from J; junction bases left unmatched: 9. This CDR3 has 15 residues. The CDR3 DNA sequence: TGTGCCAGCAGCTCGCAGGGGGCCGGAATATATGGCTACACCTTC. The encoded protein is CASSSQGAGIYGYTF.

V and J are TRBV28 and TRBJ2-1; TRBD2 aligns across 7 bases. Germline CDR1 MDHEN, CDR2 SYDVKM. The CDR3 loop spans 15 amino acids. V lost 11 bases, J lost 6 bases, and 16 bases stayed unmatched. CDR3 loop: CAGQPSGAGINEQFF. Here the CDR3 DNA reads TGTGCCGGCCAACCTAGCGGAGCGGGGATCAATGAGCAGTTCTTC.

The V gene is TRBV28, the J gene TRBJ2-5; TRBD2 agrees at 12 bases. The CDR3 is made up of 16 amino acids. The germline CDR1 and CDR2 sequences are MDHEN and SYDVKM. V trimming: 5 bases; J trimming: 0 bases; junction bases outside the gene matches: 4. In DNA, the CDR3 is TGTGCCAGCAGTCTCGGACTAGCGGGACACCAAGAGACCCAGTACTTC. Translated: CASSLGLAGHQETQYF.

The chain uses TRBV27 and TRBJ1-1; no reliable D call. Germline V gives CDR1 MNHEY, CDR2 SMNVEV (reference sequence). Trimming removed 6 bases from V and 3 bases from J, with 8 bases in between. The CDR3 consists of 12 residues. The CDR3 protein is CASSAPYTEAFF. The CDR3 DNA is TGTGCCAGCAGCGCCCCTTACACTGAAGCTTTCTTT.

J is TRBJ2-1 and V is TRBV6-5, with D uncertain. The length of the CDR3 is 13 residues. CDR1 is MNHEY, CDR2 SVGAGI, per germline. V lost 6 bases to trimming and J lost 2 bases, with 8 bases between them. In nucleotides, the CDR3 is TGTGCCAGCAGCAACACCCCCTACAATGAGCAGTTCTTC. It codes for CASSNTPYNEQFF.

The rearrangement links TRBV2 to TRBJ1-1; 10 bases are a match to TRBD1. Germline V gene data show CDR1 as SNHLY and CDR2 as FYNNEI. Trimming took 7 bases from V and 1 from J; bases not matched to a gene: 6. The CDR3 length is 15 residues. The CDR3 region is CASNRQGAKNTEAFF. The CDR3 coding sequence is TGTGCCAGCAATCGACAGGGGGCGAAGAACACTGAAGCTTTCTTT.

The rearrangement links TRBV7-9 to TRBJ2-5; D not certain. The V and J ends lost 5 bases and 4 bases respectively, with 5 bases between them. Germline lookup yields CDR1 SEHNR and CDR2 FQNEAQ (reference sequence). The CDR3 is 11 residues long. In DNA form, the CDR3 reads TGTGCCAGCAGCAGAGGAGAGACCCAGTACTTC. Its translation: CASSRGETQYF.

The chain is built from TRBV19 and TRBJ2-1; maybe TRBD2 (7 bases). This CDR3 has 15 residues. The germline V gene has CDR1 LNHDA and CDR2 SQIVND (reference sequence). Trimming cost V 3 bases and J 6 bases, with 15 bases left between them. CDR3 coding DNA: TGTGCCAGTAGTATCGGGGGGCACGGGATCAATGAGCAGTTCTTC. It codes for CASSIGGHGINEQFF.